Reported below is one T cell receptor beta chain. The data derive from a study of cytomegalovirus exposure and HLA in healthy donors. For the study at large: Tens of millions of unique TCRs from HLA-typed donors were held in an early release of data. Ancestry clustering placed more than 80% of over 300 genotyped donors in the Caucasian-associated cluster.

This PCR relied on a set of 60 Vbeta primers and 13 Jbeta primers. The data were produced by immunoSEQ multiplex PCR, yet TCRdb's version contains in-frame clones alone and is incomplete. The table lists 50,000 to 70,000 clones, 80% of them singletons. CDR1 and CDR2 from the germline V gene are LGHNT and FRNRAP. Trimming at V came to 0 bases and at J to 4 bases, leaving 5 bases not matched to a gene. The CDR3 totals 16 residues. The specimen sequenced was PBMCs. The rearrangement uses TRBV12-5 and TRBJ2-7, with 11 positions matching TRBD1. The source of this sequence is a male donor in good health and CMV-seronegative. In nucleotides, the CDR3 is TGTGCTAGTGGTTTGGTAGGGACAGGGGGTGAATACGAGCAGTACTTC. Its translation is CASGLVGTGGEYEQYF.